The 32 T cell receptor beta chains reported below all come from one sample, sequenced in a study of blood T cell repertoires in COVID-19. The data were produced by immunoSEQ multiplex PCR, yet TCRdb's version contains in-frame clones alone and is incomplete. The repertoire holds 200,000 to 250,000 clones, with roughly nine tenths as singletons. The sequenced sample consisted of peripheral blood. All receptors come from a man aged 55 to 70 who had recovered from COVID-19.

The chain combines TRBV5-1 with TRBJ1-6; the D is unclear. CDR1 and CDR2 (germline): SGHRS, YFSETQ. This CDR3 is 15 amino acids long. Trimming pared 3 bases from V and 3 bases from J, leaving 10 bases between. The CDR3 is CASSSRDNYNSPLHF. The DNA of the CDR3 is TGCGCCAGCAGCTCCAGAGACAACTATAATTCACCCCTCCACTTT.

This chain joins TRBV11-2 and TRBJ2-1, with TRBD2 identical over 11 bases. Unmatched junction bases numbered 9, after V lost 5 bases and J lost 6 bases. The CDR3 is 16 amino acids. Germline-derived CDR1 and CDR2 are SGHAT and FQNNGV. CDR3 sequence reads: CASSQPLAGGFNEQFF. CDR3 nucleotides: TGTGCCAGCAGCCAACCCCTAGCGGGAGGTTTCAATGAGCAGTTCTTC.

V gene TRBV7-6 combines with J gene TRBJ2-1, with 9 nucleotides matching TRBD1. Germline CDR1 and CDR2: SGHVS and FNYEAQ. The V gene end was trimmed by 5 bases and the J gene end by 2 bases; junction bases not matched to a gene: 4. CDR3 length equals 15 residues. CDR3 coding DNA: TGTGCCAGCAGCGCGGGACAGGGAGCCTACAATGAGCAGTTCTTC. Its protein is CASSAGQGAYNEQFF.

The chain has TRBV24-1 and TRBJ2-1; 7 bases are a match to TRBD1. The germline V gene encodes CDR1 KGHDR and CDR2 SFDVKD. J gave up 6 bases and V 1 base, and 11 bases lay outside the gene matches. The CDR3 is 17 amino acids. Here the CDR3 reads CATSDFGSGGGRNEQFF. CDR3 sequence (DNA): TGTGCCACCAGTGATTTTGGATCAGGGGGTGGGCGCAATGAGCAGTTCTTC.

This clone was recorded once. The V call is TRBV29-1, the J call TRBJ1-2; D is perhaps TRBD1 (5 bases). The CDR3 contains 13 residues. Deletions cut 6 bases from V and 4 bases from J, with 15 bases between. The germline V gene encodes CDR1 SQVTM and CDR2 ANQGSEA. DNA of the CDR3: TGCAGCGTGCGGGACTCCGGACTCTATGGCTACACCTTC. Its protein is CSVRDSGLYGYTF.

Only a few counts were recorded for this clone. The chain carries TRBV19 and TRBJ2-7; 9 positions agree with TRBD1. Looked up from germline, CDR1 is LNHDA and CDR2 is SQIVND (reference sequence). After removal of 5 bases from V and 4 bases from J, the junction contained 12 bases not matched to a gene. The CDR3 loop spans 16 amino acids. The CDR3 sequence is CASSLGTGTGLYEQYF. CDR3 bases: TGTGCCAGTAGTCTGGGAACCGGGACAGGGTTGTACGAGCAGTACTTC.

This clone was recorded once. V gene TRBV7-9 combines with J gene TRBJ2-2; 11 bases match TRBD1. CDR1 is SEHNR and CDR2 is FQNEAQ in the germline V gene (reference sequence). The CDR3 runs to 16 residues. With 2 bases clipped from V and 5 bases from J, the junction kept 4 bases outside the gene matches. CDR3 bases: TGTGCCAGCAGCTTAATGGGACAGGGGGTAACCGGGGAGCTGTTTTTT. Translated: CASSLMGQGVTGELFF.

The CDR3, as DNA: TGTGCCAGCAGCCCGTATCTAGCGCCCGGGGAGCTGTTTTTT. It translates to CASSPYLAPGELFF. The chain carries TRBV3-1 (or the pseudogene TRBV3-2) and TRBJ2-2; D is possibly TRBD2 (6 bases). The germline V and J ends were trimmed by 4 bases and 6 bases, with 12 bases remaining between them. The CDR3 contains 14 residues. Germline CDR1 reads LGHDT; CDR2 reads YNNKEL (reference sequence).

This clone showed up just a few times. The J gene is TRBJ1-5, the V gene TRBV7-2; perhaps TRBD1 as D (5 bases). V lost 2 bases and J 7 bases, leaving 12 bases between the germline ends. Germline values: CDR1 SGHTA, CDR2 FQGNSA. This CDR3 spans 14 amino acids. The CDR3 loop reads CASSLYGTGQPQHF. The CDR3 DNA is TGTGCCAGCAGCTTATACGGCACAGGCCAGCCCCAGCATTTT.

J is TRBJ2-5 and V is TRBV2, with D uncertain. This CDR3 contains 13 residues. The germline CDR1 and CDR2 sequences are SNHLY and FYNNEI. The V end was cut by 7 bases, the J end by 2 bases, with 11 bases between. CDR3 sequence: CASTEQKQETQYF. The CDR3 DNA is TGTGCCAGCACGGAACAGAAGCAAGAGACCCAGTACTTC.

CDR3 residues: CASSWKRAGRYEQYF. CDR3 bases: TGTGCCAGCAGCTGGAAGCGGGCGGGACGATACGAGCAGTACTTC. V is TRBV28 and J is TRBJ2-7, with D tentatively TRBD2 (6 bases). Trimming took 6 bases from V and 4 from J, leaving 19 bases between them. Germline CDR1 and CDR2: MDHEN and SYDVKM. The CDR3 loop spans 15 amino acids.

V and J are TRBV7-3 and TRBJ2-3; TRBD2 agrees at 7 bases. Trimming cost V 5 bases and J 0 bases; bases outside gene matches: 8. Germline CDR1 and CDR2: SGHTA and FQGTGA. This CDR3 has 16 amino acids. The DNA for the CDR3 is TGTGCCAGCAGCGCCGACCTAGCGGTTAGCACAGATACGCAGTATTTT. Translation gives CASSADLAVSTDTQYF.

The gene calls are TRBV10-3 and TRBJ2-1; no reliable D call. The CDR3 contains 13 residues. Germline-derived CDR1 and CDR2 are ENHRY and SYGVKD. Trimming cost V 6 bases and J 5 bases, with 11 bases left between them. DNA for the CDR3: TGTGCCATCAGGTCCGACTCAGACAATGAGCAGTTCTTC. Amino acids: CAIRSDSDNEQFF.

The J gene is TRBJ2-7, the V gene TRBV28, with 8 positions matching TRBD1. CDR3 length equals 14 residues. J was trimmed by 5 bases and V by 2 bases; bases with no gene match: 5. Germline loops: CDR1 MDHEN, CDR2 SYDVKM. CDR3 DNA: TGTGCCAGCAGTTTAGCGGACAGGGATCACGAGCAGTACTTC. Its translation is CASSLADRDHEQYF.

The CDR3 loop reads CATSGGPHKTQYF. The CDR3, as DNA: TGTGCCACCTCGGGGGGTCCTCACAAGACCCAGTACTTC. The gene calls are TRBV15 and TRBJ2-5, with 7 positions matching TRBD2. Germline assignment: CDR1 LNHNV and CDR2 YYDKDF (reference sequence). The junction had 9 bases not matched to a gene; V was cut back by 8 bases and J by 6 bases. The CDR3 is made up of 13 amino acids.

The chain employs TRBV11-2 and TRBJ2-4; TRBD1 aligns across 7 bases. Germline V gives CDR1 SGHAT, CDR2 FQNNGV. This CDR3 comprises 15 residues. The V segment lost 5 bases and the J segment 1 base; nucleotides outside the gene matches: 5. Here the CDR3 DNA reads TGTGCCAGCAGCCTCGACAGGGTGGCCAAAAACATTCAGTACTTC. The encoded protein is CASSLDRVAKNIQYF. Full variable domain (rest looked up from reference TRBV11-2 and TRBJ2-4): EAGVAQSPRYKIIEKRQSVAFWCNPISGHATLYWYQQILGQGPKLLIQFQNNGVVDDSQLPKDRFSAERLKGVDSTLKIQPAKLEDSAVYLCASSLDRVAKNIQYFGAGTRLSVL.

This clone was counted only a few times. The chain has TRBV4-2 and TRBJ2-5; D call uncertain. With 4 bases removed from V and 3 bases from J, the gap between germline ends came to 15 bases. The CDR3 contains 15 residues. The V gene's germline CDR1 is LGHNA and CDR2 YNFKEQ. The CDR3 loop is CASSPEWYSKETQYF. CDR3 nucleotides: TGTGCCAGCAGCCCCGAGTGGTATTCAAAAGAGACCCAGTACTTC.

CDR3 sequence reads: CATAGTYNSPLHF. The CDR3 nucleotides read TGTGCCACCGCCGGGACCTATAATTCACCCCTCCACTTT. The chain recombines TRBV6-4 with TRBJ1-6; no reliable D call. There are 13 residues in the CDR3. Trimming took off 10 bases at V and 2 bases at J, with 9 bases between the two ends. The germline CDR1 and CDR2 sequences are MRHNA and SNTAGT.

The V call is TRBV28, the J call TRBJ2-7, with unresolved D. Germline CDR1 MDHEN, CDR2 SYDVKM. Trimming removed 3 bases at V and 3 bases at J, with 21 bases between. The CDR3 length is 17 residues. This CDR3 is CASSLSPDPPSDYEQYF. In DNA form, the CDR3 reads TGTGCCAGCAGTTTGTCGCCGGATCCCCCAAGCGACTACGAGCAGTACTTC.

This rearrangement joins TRBV11-2 to TRBJ2-7; TRBD1 might be the D (6 bases). The germline CDR1 and CDR2 sequences are SGHAT and FQNNGV. This CDR3 is 15 amino acids long. V shed 8 bases and J shed 2 bases, with 19 bases lying between them. The CDR3 nucleotides read TGTGCCAGCCAGACGCTTCCAGGGGCAGCCTACGAGCAGTACTTC. Translated, it gives CASQTLPGAAYEQYF.

J is TRBJ2-2 and V is TRBV6-5; TRBD1 matches 9 bases. Losses at the gene ends were 4 bases for V and 3 bases for J; bases not matched to a gene: 6. The CDR3 runs to 16 residues. The V gene's germline CDR1 is MNHEY and CDR2 SVGAGI. CDR3 bases: TGTGCCAGCAGTTTAGGACAGGGGATGGACACCGGGGAGCTGTTTTTT. Its translation is CASSLGQGMDTGELFF.

The chain has TRBV7-9 and TRBJ2-1; possibly TRBD2 for D (6 bases). The CDR3 totals 13 residues. CDR1 and CDR2 from the germline V gene are SEHNR and FQNEAQ (reference sequence). Trimming took 7 bases from V and 3 from J, leaving 10 bases between them. In DNA, the CDR3 is TGTGCCAGCACGGGCGGGGTCTACAATGAGCAGTTCTTC. It yields the protein CASTGGVYNEQFF.

The chain couples TRBV27 to TRBJ2-7, with TRBD1 as a possible D gene (5 bases). The CDR3 runs 14 residues. Between the trimmed V and J ends, which lost 2 bases and 5 bases, there was a span of 13 bases. Germline CDR1 and CDR2: MNHEY and SMNVEV (reference sequence). CDR3 in DNA: TGTGCCAGCAGTTTAGTACGTCAGGGTGACGAGCAGTACTTC. This gives the protein CASSLVRQGDEQYF.

The chain has TRBV2 and TRBJ2-1; 8 bases match TRBD2. Germline V lookup: CDR1 SNHLY, CDR2 FYNNEI. The CDR3 loop spans 15 amino acids. V was pared by 6 bases and J by 1 base, with 5 bases of the junction left unmatched. Here the CDR3 reads CASSREGQSYNEQFF. The CDR3 nucleotides are TGTGCCAGCAGCCGGGAGGGCCAGTCCTACAATGAGCAGTTCTTC.

CDR3 region: CASSQTGASTEAFF. The CDR3, as DNA: TGCGCCAGCAGCCAAACTGGGGCTTCCACTGAAGCTTTCTTT. The rearrangement uses TRBV4-1 and TRBJ1-1; the D gene is possibly TRBD1 (5 bases). Trimming removed 2 bases at V and 4 bases at J, with 11 bases between. The CDR3 contains 14 residues. Germline V gene data show CDR1 as MGHRA and CDR2 as YSYEKL.

CDR3 DNA: TGTGCCAGCTCGGGACTCTCCCGAAAAAGCACAGATACGCAGTATTTT. Translated, it gives CASSGLSRKSTDTQYF. The chain has TRBV13 and TRBJ2-3, with D maybe TRBD2 (6 bases). Germline-derived CDR1 and CDR2 are PRHDT and FYEKMQ (reference sequence). Trimming removed 8 bases from V and 0 bases from J, with 18 bases in between. The CDR3 sequence is 16 residues long.

This rearrangement joins TRBV3-1 (or the pseudogene TRBV3-2) to TRBJ2-2, with TRBD2 as a possible D gene (5 bases). The V end lost 2 bases, the J end lost 1 base, and 14 bases lay between the germline ends. This CDR3 has 17 amino acids. CDR1 is LGHDT, CDR2 YNNKEL, per germline (reference sequence). The chain's CDR3 is CASSQSVDSQNTGELFF. The DNA of the CDR3 is TGTGCCAGCAGCCAAAGTGTGGACTCCCAGAACACCGGGGAGCTGTTTTTT.

The chain employs TRBV6-5 and TRBJ1-2; D not resolved. Trimming stripped 8 bases from V and 4 bases from J, with 14 bases between. The CDR3 totals 13 residues. CDR1 and CDR2 (germline): MNHEY, SVGAGI. The CDR3 reads CASVRQEIYGYTF. CDR3 nucleotide sequence: TGTGCCAGCGTGCGACAAGAAATCTATGGCTACACCTTC.

This rearrangement joins TRBV4-1 to TRBJ1-4; D gene unclear. Germline V gene lookup returns CDR1 MGHRA and CDR2 YSYEKL. The CDR3 length is 16 residues. Trimming removed 0 bases from V and 4 bases from J, with 12 bases in between. The CDR3 here is CASSQDARAYNEKLFF. The CDR3 DNA reads as TGCGCCAGCAGCCAAGATGCGAGGGCGTATAATGAAAAACTGTTTTTT.

V gene TRBV2 combines with J gene TRBJ2-2; tentative D call: TRBD1 (6 bases). The germline CDR1 and CDR2 sequences are SNHLY and FYNNEI. The CDR3 loop spans 15 amino acids. The V gene lost 8 bases and the J gene lost 1 base, with 14 bases spanning the gap. The CDR3 region is CASQTGTLNTGELFF. CDR3 sequence (DNA): TGTGCCAGCCAAACAGGGACATTGAACACCGGGGAGCTGTTTTTT.

The J gene is TRBJ1-1, the V gene TRBV29-1, with TRBD1 matching over 7 bases. The length of the CDR3 is 13 residues. The germline gives CDR1 SQVTM, CDR2 ANQGSEA. The V and J ends lost 4 bases and 4 bases, in that order; junction bases with no gene match: 6. CDR3 in DNA: TGCAGCGTTGGGGGACAGCCCGGCACTGAAGCTTTCTTT. Translating gives CSVGGQPGTEAFF.

This chain joins TRBV4-1 and TRBJ1-1; D uncertain. CDR1 is MGHRA and CDR2 is YSYEKL in the germline V gene. The CDR3 spans 15 residues. V dropped 4 bases and J dropped 0 bases, with 12 bases sitting between them. CDR3 sequence (DNA): TGCGCCAGCAGCCTCATCCAGGTGGTGAACACTGAAGCTTTCTTT. Residues: CASSLIQVVNTEAFF.